Following are 8 T cell receptor beta chains from one sample sequenced in a study of T cells in Graves' hyperthyroidism and ophthalmopathy. Researchers amplified the TCR beta CDR3 regions from RNA transcripts. First-round RT-PCR of the TCR CDR3 relied on the HTBI primer set. MiXCR, run by TCRdb on the multiplex PCR reads, gives a single entry per CDR3 protein. The data hold about 250,000 distinct CDR3 sequences, with more than 20% observed a single time. Sequences were obtained from blood. The receptor source for this set is a woman aged 40-49 years with Graves' ophthalmopathy.

In this sample, this clonotype turned up many times. This CDR3 reads CSVPGTERKAFF. DNA for the CDR3: TGCAGCGTCCCCGGGACAGAAAGGAAAGCTTTCTTT. The gene calls are TRBV29-1 and TRBJ1-1; TRBD1 aligns across 7 bases. Trimming cost V 6 bases and J 9 bases; bases outside gene matches: 10. CDR1 is SQVTM and CDR2 is ANQGSEA in the germline V gene. The CDR3 spans 12 residues.

The chain employs TRBV6-1 and TRBJ1-5, with 9 bases matching TRBD1. The CDR3 is made up of 14 amino acids. V gave up 7 bases and J gave up 8 bases; unmatched junction bases: 9. Per germline, CDR1 MNHNS and CDR2 SASEGT. CDR3 coding DNA: TGTGCCAGCACCCTAACAGGGGGCGCGGAGCCCCAGCATTTT. Translating it yields CASTLTGGAEPQHF.

This clonotype was detected ten times or more. V is TRBV2 and J is TRBJ1-6; TRBD1 is a possible D gene (5 bases). Germline V CDR1 and CDR2: SNHLY, FYNNEI. Trimming cost V 2 bases and J 9 bases, with 14 bases left between them. The CDR3 length is 15 residues. CDR3 in amino acids: CASSELRQGTSPLHF. CDR3 in DNA: TGTGCCAGCAGTGAATTAAGGCAGGGTACTTCACCCCTCCACTTT. The full variable domain, completed using reference TRBV2 and TRBJ1-6, is EPEVTQTPSHQVTQMGQEVILRCVPISNHLYFYWYRQILGQKVEFLVSFYNNEISEKSEIFDDQFSVERPDGSNFTLKIRSTKLEDSAMYFCASSELRQGTSPLHFGNGTRLTVT.

The chain combines TRBV11-2 with TRBJ1-6; no clear D gene. V was shortened by 3 bases and J by 2 bases, with 11 bases between the two germline ends. The CDR3 totals 16 residues. CDR1 is SGHAT, CDR2 FQNNGV, per germline. The CDR3 region has the DNA TGTGCCAGCAGCTTTGCAGGATTTGCCTATAATTCACCCCTCCACTTT. Translating gives CASSFAGFAYNSPLHF.

The CDR3 DNA sequence: TGTGCCAGCAGGGGAACCCAGCGGGAGTTCTCCTACGAGCAGTACTTC. Residues: CASRGTQREFSYEQYF. The V call is TRBV6-1, the J call TRBJ2-7, with 8 nucleotides matching TRBD2. V lost 6 bases and J lost 0; bases outside the gene matches: 10. Per the germline V gene, CDR1 is MNHNS and CDR2 is SASEGT. The CDR3 runs 16 residues.

This clonotype was detected many times. J is TRBJ2-7 and V is TRBV28; 7 nucleotides align to TRBD1. J was trimmed by 2 bases and V by 7 bases; bases with no gene match: 2. Germline lookup yields CDR1 MDHEN and CDR2 SYDVKM. The CDR3 is 12 amino acids. CDR3: CASTGQPYEQYF. The CDR3 nucleotides read TGTGCCAGCACGGGACAGCCCTACGAGCAGTACTTC. Full variable domain (remainder filled in from reference TRBV28 and TRBJ2-7): DVKVTQSSRYLVKRTGEKVFLECVQDMDHENMFWYRQDPGLGLRLIYFSYDVKMKEKGDIPEGYSVSREKKERFSLILESASTNQTSMYLCASTGQPYEQYFGPGTRLTVT.

This clonotype was seen a single time. J is TRBJ1-1 and V is TRBV28; D remains unclear. Trimming took off 11 bases at V and 5 bases at J, with 12 bases between the two ends. The CDR3 has 11 amino acids. Germline V gene lookup returns CDR1 MDHEN and CDR2 SYDVKM. CDR3 sequence reads: CACGWKTEAFF. The DNA of the CDR3 is TGTGCCTGCGGGTGGAAGACTGAAGCTTTCTTT.

In this sample, this clonotype turned up many times. The chain combines TRBV20-1 with TRBJ1-2, with TRBD1 identical over 10 bases. This CDR3 contains 13 residues. Trimming cost V 3 bases and J 7 bases; bases outside gene matches: 5. Germline CDR1 reads DFQATT; CDR2 reads SNEGSKA (reference sequence). The CDR3 coding sequence is TGCAGTGCTAGCGACAGGGGGCGAGGTGGCTACACCTTC. Protein product: CSASDRGRGGYTF.